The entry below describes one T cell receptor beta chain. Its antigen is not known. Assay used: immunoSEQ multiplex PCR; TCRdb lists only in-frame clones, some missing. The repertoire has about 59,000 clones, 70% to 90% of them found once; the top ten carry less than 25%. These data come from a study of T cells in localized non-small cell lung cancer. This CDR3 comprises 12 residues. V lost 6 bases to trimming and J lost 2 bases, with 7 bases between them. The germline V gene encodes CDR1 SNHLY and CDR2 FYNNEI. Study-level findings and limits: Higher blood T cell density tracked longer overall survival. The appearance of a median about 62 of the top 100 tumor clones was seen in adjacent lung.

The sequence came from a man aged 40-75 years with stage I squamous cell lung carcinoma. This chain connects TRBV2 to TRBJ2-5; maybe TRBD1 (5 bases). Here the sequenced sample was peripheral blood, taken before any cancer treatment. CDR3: CASRTDQETQYF. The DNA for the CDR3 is TGTGCCAGCAGGACAGATCAAGAGACCCAGTACTTC.